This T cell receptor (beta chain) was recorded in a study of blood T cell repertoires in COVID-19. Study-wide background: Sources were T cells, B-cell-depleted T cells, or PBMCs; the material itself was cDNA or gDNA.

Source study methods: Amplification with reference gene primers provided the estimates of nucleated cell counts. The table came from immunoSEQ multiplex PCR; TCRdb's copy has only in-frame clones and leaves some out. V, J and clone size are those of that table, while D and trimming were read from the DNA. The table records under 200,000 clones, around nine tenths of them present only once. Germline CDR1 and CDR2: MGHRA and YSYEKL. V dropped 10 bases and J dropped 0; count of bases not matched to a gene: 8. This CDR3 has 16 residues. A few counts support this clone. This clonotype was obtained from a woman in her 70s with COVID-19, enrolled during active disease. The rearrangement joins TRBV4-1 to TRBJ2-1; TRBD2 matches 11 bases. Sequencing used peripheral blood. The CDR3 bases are TGCGCCATCCTAGCGGGGGGTAATATCTCCTACAATGAGCAGTTCTTC. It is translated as CAILAGGNISYNEQFF.